A single sample is the source of the 3 T cell receptor beta chains below, sequenced in a study of regulatory T cells in long-lasting Graves disease. The sample's time point: newly diagnosed GD, antithyroid drugs for less than 3 months. Isolated PBMC RNA provided the starting material for the TCR library. Libraries of TCR beta came from iRepertoire HTBI primers plus Arm-PCR of CDR3 regions. TCRdb reprocessed the multiplex PCR reads with MiXCR, giving one entry per CDR3 protein. The sample holds fewer than 500,000 distinct CDR3 sequences, about a sixth seen once. These data were also filed under a second study, of T cells in Graves' hyperthyroidism and ophthalmopathy.

Source: peripheral blood mononuclear cells (PBMCs), taken at new diagnosis, from a patient treated with antithyroid drugs. These receptors all come from a man aged 40-49 years with Graves disease.

This clonotype was recorded many times. Sequence at one end of the junction differs from germline and may be a read error. The chain couples TRBV12-5 to TRBJ2-5; no clear D. Per germline, CDR1 LGHNT and CDR2 FRNRAP. CDR3 length equals 13 residues. The CDR3 DNA is TGTGCTAGTGCTTTGTTCCCAGAAGAGACCCAGTACTTC. Translation gives CASALFPEETQYF.

Points on this clonotype: A far larger clone is only one base removed, so a read error is likely. The genes are TRBV28 and TRBJ2-7; D may match TRBD1 or TRBD2 (6 bases each). The CDR3 extends over 14 amino acids. The ends were cut back, 5 bases at V and 7 bases at J, with 18 bases in the middle. Germline loops: CDR1 MDHEN, CDR2 SYDVKM. The CDR3 bases are TGTGCCAGCAGTCCATGGGGGGCCTACAATGAGCAGTACTTC. Translation gives CASSPWGAYNEQYF.

V and J are TRBV5-1 and TRBJ2-1; D is possibly TRBD1 or TRBD2 (5 bases each). Germline-derived CDR1 and CDR2 are SGHRS and YFSETQ. This CDR3 has 14 amino acids. Trimming cost V 4 bases and J 2 bases, with 10 bases left between them. CDR3 sequence: CASSPRGPYNEQFF. For the CDR3, the DNA is TGCGCCAGCAGCCCCCGGGGACCCTACAATGAGCAGTTCTTC.